The text below deals with one T cell receptor (beta chain). Its antigen is as yet unknown. Both previously described methods and listed TCR primers were employed to make bulk TCR libraries. One entry per CDR3 protein, called by TCRdb with MiXCR from the PCR reads. The sample comprises about 640,000 distinct CDR3 sequences, 15% to 20% of which are singletons, and roughly 0.85% rests with the top ten. This sample was included in a study of molecular identifiers for immune sequencing clone quantification. Study outcomes and limitations: Clones that had above 20 RNA copies took up over 97% of effector molecules but under 1% in naive cells. Highly expanded clone sizes could be underestimated through barcode sharing by identical TCR molecules.

V was trimmed by 8 bases and J by 5 bases, leaving 21 bases between them. CDR1 is SEHNR, CDR2 FQNEAQ, per germline (reference sequence). This CDR3 comprises 15 residues. The origin of this receptor is a human donor in good health. Some libraries in this study had Jurkat cell RNA spiked in. The chain is built from TRBV7-9 and TRBJ2-5, with D tentatively TRBD2 (5 bases). The sample taken for sequencing was naive CD8+ T cells from blood, with Jurkat cell RNA spiked in. Subset meaning: FACS-sorted CD8+CD4-CCR7+CD45RA+ naive T cells. The CDR3 bases are TGTGCCAGCGGCGCAACCCGGGAACACCCGGAGACCCAGTACTTC. Its protein product is CASGATREHPETQYF.